This TCR beta chain was sequenced for a study of cytomegalovirus exposure and HLA in healthy donors. Study-wide points: Reportedly, HLA-A and HLA-B alleles of most subjects were accurately predicted from TCR beta. After further analysis at a later stage, 17,000 or so TCR beta sequences were associated with HLA alleles at 0.05 false discovery rate. In an earlier analysis, productive rearrangement rates for most beta V segments clustered near 87% or 30%. In a later analysis, V- and J-gene trimming of beta chains associated with a DCLRE1C missense variant, replicated independently.

To note about this clone: Its antigen remains unidentified.

Germline-derived CDR1 and CDR2 are MNHNS and SASEGT. V dropped 2 bases and J dropped 7 bases, with 14 bases sitting between them. This CDR3 is 14 amino acids long. The PCR had 60 Vbeta and 13 Jbeta primers. Profiled with immunoSEQ multiplex PCR; TCRdb holds only in-frame clones, not every one. Recorded for this sample: around 65,000 clones. The chain joins TRBV6-1 to TRBJ1-1; D is perhaps TRBD1 (5 bases). The TCR was taken from a boy between 5 and 17 years old in good health and CMV-seronegative. Sample: PBMCs. CDR3 protein: CASSENEWGLEAFF. In nucleotides, the CDR3 is TGTGCCAGCAGTGAAAATGAGTGGGGCCTTGAAGCTTTCTTT.